This T cell receptor delta chain was captured by sequencing in a study of gamma-delta chains in newborns, infants, children. Study in general: Polyclonal expansion of innate γδ T cells after birth follows microbial exposure.

TCRdb re-processed the reads using CATT. The data show some 1,600 delta-chain clones, with roughly 47% seen just once and approximately 18% held by the top ten. As regards this clone: A read error is possible here, since a much larger clone lies one base away.

The CDR3 has 14 amino acids. The ends were cut back, 2 bases at V and 2 bases at J, with 11 bases in the middle. CDR1 GEAIGNYY and CDR2 EKD come from the germline V gene. The TCR was taken from a child who had a fever. The rearrangement links TRDV2 to TRDJ1; D is unresolved. The material sequenced was blood. CDR3 in DNA: TGTGCCTGTGACAACCTCAATAATACCGATAAACTCATCTTT. Encoded protein: CACDNLNNTDKLIF.